This T cell receptor beta chain came from a study of human T cells and chemical hapten exposure. Overall study findings and caveats: Unchanged with DPC sensitization were TCRs above 1 in 1000 frequency.

Per the germline V gene, CDR1 is DFQATT and CDR2 is SNEGSKA (reference sequence). V was clipped by 1 base and J by 4 bases; unmatched bases: 8. The CDR3 spans 16 residues. TCRdb reprocessed the RACE reads with MiXCR, giving one entry per CDR3 protein. The table lists tens of thousands of distinct CDR3 sequences, about 9.3% of them singletons, with about 28% in the top ten. At least ten counts were recorded for this clonotype. Antigen: not known. Noted time point: pre-sensitization, week 0. Treatment: therapeutic diphenylcyclopropenone sensitization with weekly scalp DPC. Before extraction, the whole blood was not fractionated, and total RNA was taken from it.

The clonotype originates from a man aged 50-60 years with alopecia areata. Some clones in this sample may be carry-over from other donors' samples. The chain is built from TRBV20-1 and TRBJ2-1, with 9 bases matching TRBD1. Sample: whole blood, taken in connection with sensitization to the hapten diphenylcyclopropenone (DPC). The CDR3 region is CSARALGDRDYNEQFF. In nucleotides, the CDR3 is TGCAGTGCTAGAGCGTTAGGGGACAGGGATTACAATGAGCAGTTCTTC.